What follows describes a single T cell receptor (beta chain). This sample was included in a study of blood T cell repertoires in COVID-19. V was trimmed by 4 bases and J by 6 bases, leaving 15 bases between them. CDR1 and CDR2 (germline): SNHLY, FYNNEI. The CDR3 covers 15 residues. Profiling relied on immunoSEQ multiplex PCR, and the TCRdb table lists in-frame clones only, not all of them. Here the sample spans 100,000 to 150,000 clones, roughly four fifths being singletons. This receptor was identified in a man aged 35-49 years with acute COVID-19. Sequenced: PBMCs or T cells enriched from blood (not recorded which). The chain combines TRBV2 with TRBJ2-2; TRBD1 might be the D (5 bases). As DNA, the CDR3 is TGTGCCAGCAGTGCGGTGGGGCAGGGCTCCGGGGAGCTGTTTTTT. Translation: CASSAVGQGSGELFF.